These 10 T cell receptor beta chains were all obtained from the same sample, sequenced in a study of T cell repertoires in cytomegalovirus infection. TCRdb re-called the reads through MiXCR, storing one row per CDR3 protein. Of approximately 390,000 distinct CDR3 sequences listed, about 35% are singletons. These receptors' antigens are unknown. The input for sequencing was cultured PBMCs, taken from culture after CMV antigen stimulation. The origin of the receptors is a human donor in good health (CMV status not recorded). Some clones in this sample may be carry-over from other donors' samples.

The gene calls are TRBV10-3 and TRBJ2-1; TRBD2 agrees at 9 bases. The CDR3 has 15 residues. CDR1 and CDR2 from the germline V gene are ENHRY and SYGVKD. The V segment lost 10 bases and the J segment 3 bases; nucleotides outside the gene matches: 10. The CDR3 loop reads CATRSAGGSYNEQFF. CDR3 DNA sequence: TGTGCCACCCGGTCGGCGGGAGGGAGCTACAATGAGCAGTTCTTC.

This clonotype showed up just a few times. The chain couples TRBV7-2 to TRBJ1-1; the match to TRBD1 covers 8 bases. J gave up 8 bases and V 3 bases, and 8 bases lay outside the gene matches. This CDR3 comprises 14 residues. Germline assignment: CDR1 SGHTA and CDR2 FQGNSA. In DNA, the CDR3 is TGTGCCAGCAGCTTTCCCCTCAGGGGGCCAGAAGCTTTCTTT. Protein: CASSFPLRGPEAFF.

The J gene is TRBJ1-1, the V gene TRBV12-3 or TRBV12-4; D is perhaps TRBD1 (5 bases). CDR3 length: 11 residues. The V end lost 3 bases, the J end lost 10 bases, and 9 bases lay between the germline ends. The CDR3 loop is CASSLGGLAFF. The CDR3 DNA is TGTGCCAGCAGTTTGGGGGGTCTAGCTTTCTTT.

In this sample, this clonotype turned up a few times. The CDR3 is CASTPLGARPNNEQFF. The DNA of the CDR3 is TGTGCCAGCACCCCCCTCGGGGCTAGGCCCAACAATGAGCAGTTCTTC. V and J are TRBV6-2 or TRBV6-3 and TRBJ2-1; TRBD1 or TRBD2 may be the D gene (5 bases each). Germline V gives CDR1 MNHEY, CDR2 SVGEGT. CDR3 length: 16 amino acids. The V gene lost 7 bases and the J gene lost 5 bases, with 21 bases spanning the gap.

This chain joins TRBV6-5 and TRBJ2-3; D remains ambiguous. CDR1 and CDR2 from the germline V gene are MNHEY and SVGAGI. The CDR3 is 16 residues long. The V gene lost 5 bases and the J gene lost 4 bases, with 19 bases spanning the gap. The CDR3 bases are TGTGCCAGCAGTAAGATATTGCGGAGTAAGCCAGATACGCAGTATTTT. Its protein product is CASSKILRSKPDTQYF.

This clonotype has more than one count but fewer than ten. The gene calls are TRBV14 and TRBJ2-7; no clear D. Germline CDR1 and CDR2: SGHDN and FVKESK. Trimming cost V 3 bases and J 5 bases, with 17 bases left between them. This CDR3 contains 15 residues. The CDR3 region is CASSHGSGSANEQYF. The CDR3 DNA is TGTGCCAGCAGCCACGGGTCCGGAAGTGCAAACGAGCAGTACTTC.

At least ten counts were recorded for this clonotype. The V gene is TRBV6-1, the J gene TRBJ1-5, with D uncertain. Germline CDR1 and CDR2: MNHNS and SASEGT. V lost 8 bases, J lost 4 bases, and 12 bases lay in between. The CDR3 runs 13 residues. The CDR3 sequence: CASVGPRNQPQHF. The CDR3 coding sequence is TGTGCCAGCGTCGGACCGAGAAATCAGCCCCAGCATTTT.

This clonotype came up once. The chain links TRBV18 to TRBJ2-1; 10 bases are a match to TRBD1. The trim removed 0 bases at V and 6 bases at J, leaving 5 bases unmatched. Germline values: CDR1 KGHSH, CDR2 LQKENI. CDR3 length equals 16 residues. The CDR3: CASSPPGTGVGNEQFF. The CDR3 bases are TGTGCCAGCTCACCACCCGGGACAGGGGTAGGCAATGAGCAGTTCTTC. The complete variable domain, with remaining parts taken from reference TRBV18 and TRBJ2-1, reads NAGVMQNPRHLVRRRGQEARLRCSPMKGHSHVYWYRQLPEEGLKFMVYLQKENIIDESGMPKERFSAEFPKEGPSILRIQQVVRGDSAAYFCASSPPGTGVGNEQFFGPGTRLTVL.

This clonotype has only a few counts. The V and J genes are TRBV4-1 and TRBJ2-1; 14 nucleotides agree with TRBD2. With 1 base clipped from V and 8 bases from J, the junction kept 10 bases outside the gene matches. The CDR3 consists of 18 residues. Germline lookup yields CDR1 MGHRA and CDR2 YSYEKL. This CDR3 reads CASSQADLTSGRDHEQFF. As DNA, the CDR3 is TGCGCCAGCAGCCAAGCCGATTTGACTAGCGGGAGGGACCATGAGCAGTTCTTC.

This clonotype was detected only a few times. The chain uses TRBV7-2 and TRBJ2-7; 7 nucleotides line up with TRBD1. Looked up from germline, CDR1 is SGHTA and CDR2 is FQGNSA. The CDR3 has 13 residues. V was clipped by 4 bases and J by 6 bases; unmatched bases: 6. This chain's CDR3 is CASSSWTGPEQYF. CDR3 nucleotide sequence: TGTGCCAGCAGCTCATGGACAGGTCCCGAGCAGTACTTC. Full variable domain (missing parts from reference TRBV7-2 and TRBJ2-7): GAGVSQSPSNKVTEKGKDVELRCDPISGHTALYWYRQSLGQGLEFLIYFQGNSAPDKSGLPSDRFSAERTGGSVSTLTIQRTQQEDSAVYLCASSSWTGPEQYFGPGTRLTVT.